This T cell receptor beta chain was identified in a study of T cells in Graves' hyperthyroidism and ophthalmopathy. This clonotype was seen at least ten times. The trim removed 5 bases at V and 4 bases at J, leaving 7 bases unmatched. Germline assignment: CDR1 MNHEY and CDR2 SMNVEV (reference sequence). CDR3 length: 15 residues. Amplified TCR beta CDR3 regions derived from RNA transcripts. RT-PCR in the first round (using the HTBI primer set) targeted the TCR CDR3. TCRdb re-called the multiplex PCR reads through MiXCR, storing one row per CDR3 protein. This table holds under 400,000 distinct CDR3 sequences, around 15% found once.

Source material: blood. The TCR originated in a woman aged 60 to 75 with Graves' ophthalmopathy. This sequence joins TRBV27 and TRBJ2-7; 11 positions agree with TRBD1. In DNA, the CDR3 is TGTGCCAGCAGTCCCCGGACAGGGGGCCGGTACGAGCAGTACTTC. Translating it yields CASSPRTGGRYEQYF.